This T cell receptor (beta chain) was recovered during a study of T cell responses to AZD1222 COVID-19 vaccine. Study results and caveats: White British ancestry dominated among donors, who included more females, and clonal diversity was possibly underestimated. The span of vaccine-associated CD4 TCRs extended across spike, with dominance at 160-218 and 743-854.

The assay was immunoSEQ multiplex PCR, and TCRdb's table has in-frame clones only and misses some. The data show 95,000 to 150,000 clones, more than 70% seen once. CDR3 length: 15 residues. Germline V gene lookup returns CDR1 SGHRS and CDR2 YFSETQ. V gave up 0 bases and J gave up 5 bases, with 11 bases separating them. Notes on this clone: Antigen unknown.

The source of this sequence is an adult who received the AZD1222 COVID-19 vaccine. This chain connects TRBV5-1 to TRBJ1-4; D possibly corresponds to TRBD1 (6 bases). Specimen: peripheral blood, collected 28 days after the second AZD1222 dose. CDR3 in amino acids: CASSLGTVENEKLFF. In nucleotides, the CDR3 is TGCGCCAGCAGCTTGGGGACAGTTGAGAATGAAAAACTGTTTTTT.